This T cell receptor (beta chain) was identified during a study of cytomegalovirus exposure and HLA in healthy donors. Study-wide findings and caveats: Analysis was carried out at a later point, and it linked a missense DCLRE1C variant to TCR beta V- and J-gene trimming. The study found most TCR sequences rare, yet found some public TCRs in many donors.

Germline V gives CDR1 LGHNT, CDR2 FRNRAP. This CDR3 is 18 amino acids long. V trimming: 2 bases; J trimming: 1 base; junction bases outside the gene matches: 12. A multiplex PCR was run with 60 Vbeta primers and 13 Jbeta primers. Assay used: immunoSEQ multiplex PCR; TCRdb lists only in-frame clones, some missing. The profile shows fewer than 250,000 clones, more than 75% of them singletons. As concerns this clone: What it binds is not known.

The sequence was obtained from a male donor in good health and CMV-seronegative. Sequencing input: PBMCs. V and J are TRBV12-5 and TRBJ1-1; TRBD1 aligns across 8 bases. In DNA, the CDR3 is TGTGCTAGTGGTTTGCCGACGACCGGACAGGGCGAGAACACTGAAGCTTTCTTT. It translates to CASGLPTTGQGENTEAFF.